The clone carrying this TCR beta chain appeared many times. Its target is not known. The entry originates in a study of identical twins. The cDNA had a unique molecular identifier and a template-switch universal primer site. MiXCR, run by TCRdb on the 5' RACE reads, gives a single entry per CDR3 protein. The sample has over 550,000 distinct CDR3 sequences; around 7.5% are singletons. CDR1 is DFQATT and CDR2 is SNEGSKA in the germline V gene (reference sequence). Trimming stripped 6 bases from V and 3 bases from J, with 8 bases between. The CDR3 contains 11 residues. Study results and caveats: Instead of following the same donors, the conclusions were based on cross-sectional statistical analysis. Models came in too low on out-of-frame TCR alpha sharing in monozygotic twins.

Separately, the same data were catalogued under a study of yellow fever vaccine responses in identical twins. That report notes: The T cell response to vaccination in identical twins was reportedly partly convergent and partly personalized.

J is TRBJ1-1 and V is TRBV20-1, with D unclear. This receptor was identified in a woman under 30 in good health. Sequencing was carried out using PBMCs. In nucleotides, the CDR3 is TGCAGTGCCCTCGGGGACACTGAAGCTTTCTTT. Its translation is CSALGDTEAFF.